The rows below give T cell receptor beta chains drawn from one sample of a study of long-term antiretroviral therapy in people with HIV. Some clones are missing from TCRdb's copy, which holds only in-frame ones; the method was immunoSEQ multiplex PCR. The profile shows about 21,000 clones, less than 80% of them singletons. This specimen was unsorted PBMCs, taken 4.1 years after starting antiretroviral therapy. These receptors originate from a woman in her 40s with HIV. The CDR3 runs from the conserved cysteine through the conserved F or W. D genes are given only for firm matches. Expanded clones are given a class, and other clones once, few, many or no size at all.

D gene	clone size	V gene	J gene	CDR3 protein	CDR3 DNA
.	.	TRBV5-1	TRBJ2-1	CASSLAGGGYNEQFF	TGCGCCAGCAGCTTGGCCGGGGGTGGGTACAATGAGCAGTTCTTC
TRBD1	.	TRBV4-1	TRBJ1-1	CASSQAMDRDRVTEAFF	TGCGCCAGCAGCCAAGCGATGGATCGGGACAGGGTAACTGAAGCTTTCTTT
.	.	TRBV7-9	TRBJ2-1	CASSLVGQTLNNEQFF	TGTGCCAGCAGTTTAGTTGGACAGACCCTTAACAATGAGCAGTTCTTC
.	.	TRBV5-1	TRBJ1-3	CASSLEWGSGNTIYF	TGCGCCAGCAGTCTGGAGTGGGGCTCTGGAAACACCATATATTTT
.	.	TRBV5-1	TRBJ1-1	CASSLEQPETEAFF	TGCGCCAGCAGCTTGGAACAGCCGGAGACTGAAGCTTTCTTT
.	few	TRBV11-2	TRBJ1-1	CASSFDRRGTEAFF	TGTGCCAGCAGCTTTGACAGAAGGGGCACTGAAGCTTTCTTT
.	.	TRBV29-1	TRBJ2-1	CSVSRDVNEQFF	TGCAGCGTATCGAGGGACGTCAATGAGCAGTTCTTC
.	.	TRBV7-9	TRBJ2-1	CASSFGRGNNEQFF	TGTGCCAGCAGCTTTGGTCGGGGTAACAATGAGCAGTTCTTC
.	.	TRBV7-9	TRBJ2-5	CASSQTGETQYF	TGTGCCAGCAGCCAAACAGGGGAGACCCAGTACTTC
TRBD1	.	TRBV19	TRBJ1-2	CASSIGQVHGYTF	TGTGCCAGTAGTATTGGACAGGTTCATGGCTACACCTTC
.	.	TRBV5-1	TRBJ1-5	CASSLAPYQPQHF	TGCGCCAGCAGCTTGGCCCCCTATCAGCCCCAGCATTTT
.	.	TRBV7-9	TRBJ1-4	CASSLVLGEKLFF	TGTGCCAGCAGCTTGGTCCTGGGTGAAAAACTGTTTTTT
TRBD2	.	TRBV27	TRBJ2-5	CASSLTSGGPETQYF	TGTGCCAGCAGTTTGACTAGCGGGGGGCCGGAGACCCAGTACTTC
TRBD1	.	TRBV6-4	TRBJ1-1	CASRPQGWNTEAFF	TGTGCCAGCAGACCACAGGGGTGGAACACTGAAGCTTTCTTT
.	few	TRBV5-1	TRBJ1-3	CASSQGNSGNTIYF	TGCGCCAGCAGCCAAGGAAACTCTGGAAACACCATATATTTT
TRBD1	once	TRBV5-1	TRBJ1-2	CASSDPGQGARGYGYTF	TGCGCCAGCAGTGATCCGGGACAGGGGGCTAGGGGCTATGGCTACACCTTC
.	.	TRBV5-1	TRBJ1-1	CASSWGLLAGEAFF	TGCGCCAGCAGCTGGGGACTTTTGGCGGGTGAAGCTTTCTTT
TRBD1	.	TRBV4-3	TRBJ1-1	CASSQGQGRAEAFF	TGCGCCAGCAGCCAGGGACAGGGTCGCGCTGAAGCTTTCTTT
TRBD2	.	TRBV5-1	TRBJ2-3	CASSLGGLAMTDTQYF	TGCGCCAGCAGCTTGGGGGGACTAGCGATGACAGATACGCAGTATTTT
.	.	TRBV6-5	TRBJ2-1	CATALSTADSDEQFF	TGTGCCACCGCCCTGTCTACGGCTGACTCAGATGAGCAGTTCTTC
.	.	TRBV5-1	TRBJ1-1	CASSLNRNTEAFF	TGCGCCAGCAGCTTGAATCGGAACACTGAAGCTTTCTTT
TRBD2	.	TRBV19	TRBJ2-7	CASSIFTSGYYEQYF	TGTGCCAGTAGTATATTTACTAGCGGGTACTACGAGCAGTACTTC
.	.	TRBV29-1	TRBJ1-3	CSVSGTELSGNTIYF	TGCAGCGTTTCTGGGACGGAGCTCTCTGGAAACACCATATATTTT
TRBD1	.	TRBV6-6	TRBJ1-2	CASRPGQHGYTF	TGTGCCAGCAGACCGGGACAGCATGGCTACACCTTC